This T cell receptor (beta chain) is drawn from a study of T cells in women clearing cervical HPV infection. Turning to this clone: What it binds is not known. The CDR3 extends 3 residues past the end of the read, so its final part is completed from the germline J gene.

Study-wide results and caveats: Each sample's T-cell count was unknown, possibly confounding richness. Repertoire richness, not evenness, was significantly elevated in CIN3+ cases versus controls.

CDR1 and CDR2 (germline): DFQATT, SNEGSKA (reference sequence). V was clipped by 0 bases and J by 0 bases, with 18 bases between them. This CDR3 contains 18 residues. All donors had a single incident cervical HPV16 infection, not prevalent. Sequencing was performed with immunoSEQ multiplex PCR; in TCRdb, only in-frame clones are kept and a portion is missing. The sample data list more than 45,000 clones. Material: blood buffy coat. The chain has TRBV20-1 and TRBJ1-3, with D uncertain. The source is a woman between 18 and 70 years old with a cervical HPV16 infection that either progressed to CIN3+ or cleared (not recorded which). This chain's CDR3 is CSAREIGRAYSSGNTIYF. CDR3 DNA (partial): TGCAGTGCTAGAGAGATCGGTAGGGCCTACAGCTCTGGAAACACC.